The clone carrying this T cell receptor beta chain was observed once. Trimming left V 4 bases short and J 7 bases short, with 8 bases between. The CDR3 runs 12 residues. The entry originates in a study of blood T cell repertoires in COVID-19. On the study more broadly: COVID-19 samples collected from the United States, Italy and Spain covered acute and convalescent phases. PBMCs, B-cell-depleted T cells, or T cells provided the cDNA or gDNA that made up the material.

Followed over time, Seattle patients had been enrolled while infection was active. Study processing details: Amplification of reference gene primers provided the estimated nucleated cell counts. Assay used: immunoSEQ multiplex PCR; TCRdb lists only in-frame clones, some missing. The D gene and trimming were derived from the DNA, and the V and J assignments and clone size from that table. The sample holds under 350,000 clones, about nine tenths seen once. The gene calls are TRBV12-3 or TRBV12-4 and TRBJ2-1, with D possibly matching TRBD2 (5 bases). The TCR was taken from a woman between 25 and 40 years old with COVID-19, enrolled during active disease. Sequenced sample: peripheral blood. DNA for the CDR3: TGTGCCAGCAGTTCCTCGGGGAATGAGCAGTTCTTC. It encodes CASSSSGNEQFF.